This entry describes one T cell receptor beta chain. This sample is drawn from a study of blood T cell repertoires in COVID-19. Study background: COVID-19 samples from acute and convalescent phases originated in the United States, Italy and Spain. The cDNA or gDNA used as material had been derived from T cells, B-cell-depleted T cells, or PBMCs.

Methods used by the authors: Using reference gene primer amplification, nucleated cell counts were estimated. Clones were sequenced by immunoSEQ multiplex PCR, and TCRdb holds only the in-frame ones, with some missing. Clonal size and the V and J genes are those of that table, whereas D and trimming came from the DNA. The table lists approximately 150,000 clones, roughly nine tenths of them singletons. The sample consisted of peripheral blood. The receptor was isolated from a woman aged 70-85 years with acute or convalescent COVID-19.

The CDR3 sequence is CASSPQGQGAHGGTEAFF. The DNA of the CDR3 is TGTGCCAGCTCACCACAGGGACAGGGGGCCCACGGGGGGACTGAAGCTTTCTTT. The chain recombines TRBV18 with TRBJ1-1, with 12 bases that match TRBD1. After removal of 1 base from V and 5 bases from J, the junction contained 11 bases not matched to a gene. Germline V gives CDR1 KGHSH, CDR2 LQKENI. This CDR3 spans 18 amino acids.